This is a list of T cell receptor beta chains from one sample in a study of T cells in Graves' hyperthyroidism and ophthalmopathy. TCRdb processed the multiplex PCR reads anew with MiXCR; each CDR3 protein has one entry. The sample carries about 840,000 distinct CDR3 sequences, more than 30% recorded once. Sequenced material: blood. The receptors shown here come from a man aged 18-30 years with Graves' hyperthyroidism. The CDR3 runs from the conserved cysteine through the conserved F or W. D genes are given only for firm matches. Size values are once, few and many counts, or a class for expanded clones, and some rows have none.

v_call	clone_size	d_call	j_call	cdr3_nt	cdr3_aa
TRBV7-9	many	-	TRBJ2-5	TGTGCCAGCAGCTTAGCCCACCAGGGTCCTTCCCAAGAGACCCAGTACTTC	CASSLAHQGPSQETQYF
TRBV20-1	many	-	TRBJ1-1	TGCAGTGCTCAGACAGATTCGGTCGCTGAAGCTTTCTTT	CSAQTDSVAEAFF
TRBV5-1	many	-	TRBJ1-2	TGCGCCAGCAGCCCCGGGACACAGGATAACTATGGCTACACCTTC	CASSPGTQDNYGYTF
TRBV10-3	-	-	TRBJ1-5	TGTGCCATCAGTAATCAGGGTCCGAGCCAGCCACAGCATTTT	CAISNQGPSQPQHF
TRBV7-9	-	TRBD1	TRBJ2-2	TGTGCCAGCAGCGTCCCCCAGGACAGGGTTAACACCGGGGAGCTGTTTTTT	CASSVPQDRVNTGELFF
TRBV25-1	many	-	TRBJ2-5	TGTGCCAGCAGTGGGAGGGCGTTGGGGAACCGCGAGACCCAGTACTTC	CASSGRALGNRETQYF
TRBV7-9	many	-	TRBJ1-1	TGTGCCAGCAGCCCCAGGCCCGGGGGCACTGAAGCTTTCTTT	CASSPRPGGTEAFF
TRBV5-1	-	-	TRBJ1-4	TGTGCCAGCAGTTCCTCAGACAGTAATGATGAAAAACTGTTTTTT	CASSSSDSNDEKLFF
TRBV9	many	-	TRBJ1-2	TGTGCCAGCAGCGTACGATTGGGGATCGATGGCTACACCTTC	CASSVRLGIDGYTF
TRBV19	few	TRBD1	TRBJ1-1	TGTGCCAGTAAATCGAGGCAGACAGGGGGCTTGGGCACTGAAGCTTTCTTT	CASKSRQTGGLGTEAFF
TRBV6-5	-	TRBD2	TRBJ2-7	TGTGCCAGCAGTGAGCTCTTTTTGAGCGGGAGGGTTTACGAGCAGTACTTC	CASSELFLSGRVYEQYF
TRBV12-3/TRBV12-4	once	TRBD1	TRBJ1-5	TGTGCCAGCAGTTTCCATGACAGGGCAGACGGACAGCCCCAGCATTTT	CASSFHDRADGQPQHF
TRBV9	-	-	TRBJ2-7	TGTGCCAGCAGTTATGACCCGGGCAGCTCCTACGAGCAGTACTTC	CASSYDPGSSYEQYF
TRBV7-8	many	-	TRBJ1-6	TGTGCCAGCAGCGCTCCACCCGGGACCAATAATTCACCCCTCCACTTT	CASSAPPGTNNSPLHF
TRBV15	-	TRBD2	TRBJ2-5	TGTGCCACCAGCAGCGAGGACGCGGGAGGGACGGAGACCCAGTACTTC	CATSSEDAGGTETQYF
TRBV7-9	few	TRBD1	TRBJ1-1	TGTGCCAGCAGCCCGAACAGGGGGCAGAACACTGAAGCTTTCTTT	CASSPNRGQNTEAFF
TRBV4-1	-	TRBD1	TRBJ2-7	TGCGCCAGCAGCCTCGGGACAGATCTTTCCTACGAGCAGTACTTC	CASSLGTDLSYEQYF
TRBV9	-	TRBD1	TRBJ1-2	TGTGCCAGCAGCGTAGACCCGGGACAGGGGGTTTTTAACTATGGCTACACCTTC	CASSVDPGQGVFNYGYTF
TRBV3-1	-	-	TRBJ1-2	TGTGCCAGCAGCCAGATCAGGGGAGGCTATGGCTACACCTTC	CASSQIRGGYGYTF
TRBV7-2	few	-	TRBJ2-7	TGTGCCAGCAGCTTATTCCGGGGCTCCTACGAGCAGTACTTC	CASSLFRGSYEQYF
TRBV9	-	-	TRBJ2-5	TGTGCCAGCAGCCTTCTTGAGGGGGGACAAGAGACCCAGTACTTC	CASSLLEGGQETQYF
TRBV7-9	-	-	TRBJ2-6	TGTGCCAGCAGCCTGCGGAGACAGGGAGGTATCTCTGGGGCCAACGTCCTGACTTTC	CASSLRRQGGISGANVLTF
TRBV12-3/TRBV12-4	few	-	TRBJ1-6	TGTGCCAGCAGAAGCGGCCAACTCAATTCACCCCTCCACTTT	CASRSGQLNSPLHF
TRBV7-9	-	-	TRBJ2-7	TGTGCCAGCAGCTTTCTAGCCTCCTACGAGCAGTACTTC	CASSFLASYEQYF
TRBV2	few	-	TRBJ1-1	TGTGCCAGCAGACCGGACAGTAAGAACACTGAAGCTTTCTTT	CASRPDSKNTEAFF
TRBV4-3	few	TRBD1	TRBJ1-4	TGCGCCAGCAGCCTCCGGGACAGTGAAAAACTGTTTTTT	CASSLRDSEKLFF
TRBV11-2	-	-	TRBJ2-2	TGTGCCAGCAGCCATCCCCCCCATAAACTAGGACCCGGGGAGCTGTTTTTT	CASSHPPHKLGPGELFF
TRBV6-6	-	-	TRBJ1-2	TGTGCCAGCAGTTACGAGTGGGGCGATGGCTACACCTTC	CASSYEWGDGYTF
TRBV7-9	many	TRBD1	TRBJ1-6	TGTGCCAGCAGCCACGCCCCGGACAGGGGTGGCTTGGGCCTCCACTTT	CASSHAPDRGGLGLHF
TRBV9	many	-	TRBJ1-1	TGTGCCAGCTCCGCGTCGGCGAGCACTGAAGCTTTCTTT	CASSASASTEAFF
TRBV7-9	few	TRBD1	TRBJ1-6	TGTGCCAGCAGCTGGGACAGGGGGCCCTATAATTCACCCCTCCACTTT	CASSWDRGPYNSPLHF
TRBV29-1	-	TRBD1	TRBJ2-7	TGCAGCGTTGAAGATCGAACAGGGGTCGGCGAGCAGTACTTC	CSVEDRTGVGEQYF
TRBV7-3	-	-	TRBJ2-1	TGTGCCAGCAGCTTAAGTGCTAACAATGAGCAGTTCTTC	CASSLSANNEQFF
TRBV7-6	-	-	TRBJ2-7	TGTGCCAGCAGCTTATACATCCTCTACGAGCAGTACTTC	CASSLYILYEQYF
TRBV2	-	-	TRBJ2-7	TGTGCCAGCAGCCTCCGGGGTGGGTCCGGCTACGAGCAGTACTTC	CASSLRGGSGYEQYF
TRBV4-1	-	-	TRBJ1-5	TGCGCCAGCAGCCAAGTAGAGAATCAGCCCCAGCATTTT	CASSQVENQPQHF
TRBV20-1	-	-	TRBJ2-5	TGCAGTGCTAGCGAGCCGGGACTTTCAGGGACCCAGTACTTC	CSASEPGLSGTQYF
TRBV6-6	-	TRBD1	TRBJ1-2	TGTGCCAGCAGGGCAGTGACAGGGGAGTATGGCTACACCTTC	CASRAVTGEYGYTF
TRBV9	many	-	TRBJ1-1	TGTGCCAGCAGCGTAGTGCCAGGTACCACTGAAGCTTTCTTT	CASSVVPGTTEAFF
TRBV11-2	-	-	TRBJ2-7	TGTGCCAGCAGCCTCCAAGGGGGGGGGCGTAACGAGCAGTACTTC	CASSLQGGGRNEQYF
TRBV12-3/TRBV12-4	once	-	TRBJ1-1	TGTGCCAGCAGTCCACAGGTTAAAATGAACACTGAAGCTTTCTTT	CASSPQVKMNTEAFF
TRBV5-5	-	TRBD1	TRBJ1-3	TGTGCCAGCAGTTTGTTAACAGGGGACGGAAACGCCATATATTTT	CASSLLTGDGNAIYF
TRBV28	-	-	TRBJ2-7	TGTGCCAGCAGTCCCCTGGGCAGGGGGGTTACCTACGAGCAGTACTTC	CASSPLGRGVTYEQYF
TRBV2	-	TRBD1	TRBJ1-1	TGTGCCAGCTCAGGGGGCCGGGACAGGGTAAGGACTGAAGCTTTCTTT	CASSGGRDRVRTEAFF
TRBV13	few	-	TRBJ2-2	TGTGCCAGCAGCATAATAGAAAACACCGGGGAGCTGTTTTTT	CASSIIENTGELFF
TRBV15	-	-	TRBJ1-2	TGTGCCACCAGCAGAGACGGGGGCTACACCTTC	CATSRDGGYTF
TRBV7-9	few	-	TRBJ1-1	TGTGCCAGCAGCTTTGATTTGGTCTCTGAAGCTTTCTTT	CASSFDLVSEAFF
TRBV25-1	-	-	TRBJ2-5	TGTGCCAGCGTTAGCGTGGCGGCACCCCAAGAGACCCAGTACTTC	CASVSVAAPQETQYF
TRBV7-9	-	TRBD2	TRBJ2-5	TGTGCCAGCAGCATTGGGTCGGGGGGAGGAGAGACCCAGTACTTC	CASSIGSGGGETQYF
TRBV15	many	-	TRBJ1-1	TGTGCCACCAGCTTCGAAAGCCTTCACACTGAAGCTTTCTTT	CATSFESLHTEAFF
TRBV4-1	once	-	TRBJ1-4	TGCGCCAGCAGCTACACGGGGGGAAATGAAAAACTGTTTTTT	CASSYTGGNEKLFF
TRBV20-1	-	TRBD2	TRBJ2-1	TGCAGTGCTAGAAGTAGGACTAGACCCGATGAGCAGTTCTTC	CSARSRTRPDEQFF
TRBV4-1	-	-	TRBJ1-5	TGCGCCAGCAGTCACGCTTGGAGCAATCAGCCCCAGCATTTT	CASSHAWSNQPQHF
TRBV12-3/TRBV12-4	few	-	TRBJ2-5	TGTGCCAGCAAACTCCGGGACGCCCATCTCGGCCACCAGTACTTC	CASKLRDAHLGHQYF
TRBV19	many	TRBD1	TRBJ2-5	TGTGCCAGCGCCGGACAGGGGGCAAGAGAGACCCAGTACTTC	CASAGQGARETQYF
TRBV6-5	few	-	TRBJ2-6	TGTGCCAGCAGGAGCACCTCTGGGGCCAACGTCCTGACTTTC	CASRSTSGANVLTF
TRBV28	-	-	TRBJ2-5	TGTGCCAGCAGAGCGTTAATGACGGGGCCCAAAGAGACCCAGTACTTC	CASRALMTGPKETQYF